This T cell receptor beta chain was documented in a study of T cell repertoires and HLA-DP antigens. Primers targeted 54 TRBV and 13 TRBJ segments. Some clones are missing from TCRdb's copy, which holds only in-frame ones; the method was immunoSEQ multiplex PCR. The table records about 73,000 clones, about four fifths of them present only once. The V segment lost 5 bases and the J segment 9 bases; nucleotides outside the gene matches: 11. Germline V gene sequence: CDR1 MNHNS, CDR2 SASEGT. The CDR3 has 15 amino acids. As regards this clone: The antigen remains unidentified.

The chain employs TRBV6-1 and TRBJ1-5; 9 nucleotides agree with TRBD1. Material: CD4+ T cells from PBMCs. This sequence originates from a man in his 60s in good health and CMV-seronegative. The CDR3 here is CASSSIPGQGTPQHF. Written as DNA, the CDR3 is TGTGCCAGCAGTTCCATTCCGGGACAGGGAACGCCCCAGCATTTT.